This T cell receptor beta chain was recovered during a study of shared T cell receptors in the human thymus. The CDR3 has 15 amino acids. V dropped 2 bases and J dropped 3 bases, with 14 bases sitting between them. Per germline, CDR1 ENHRY and CDR2 SYGVKD. Sequencing used immunoSEQ multiplex PCR; TCRdb keeps in-frame clones, though not all of them. The sample lists about 400,000 clones, approximately 95% occurring once. The chain has TRBV10-3 and TRBJ2-7; maybe TRBD2 (6 bases). What was sequenced was thymocytes. The clonotype was recovered from a human donor. Here the CDR3 reads CAISEGGPSLYEQYF. CDR3 bases: TGTGCCATCAGTGAGGGAGGGCCCTCCCTCTACGAGCAGTACTTC.